This record looks at one T cell receptor beta chain sequence and its context. Its specific antigen is unknown. There are no base qualities to consult, and no much larger clone falls within one base. Measured from the cysteine to the phenylalanine, the CDR3 is 15 residues long. The sequence is cut down to CDR3 DNA, 45 bases in frame from base 1. Trimming removed 3 bases from V and 1 base from J; the gene matches leave 3 bases unexplained. Based on the germline V gene (reference sequence), the CDR1 and CDR2 sequences are WNHNN and SYGVQD. The sample is drawn from a study of blood T cell repertoires in COVID-19 (dated by TCRdb to 2018 to 2020). The study in broad terms: Collaborator samples came from the United States, Italy and Spain and covered acute and convalescent phases of COVID-19. The material from the prospective study consisted of cDNA or gDNA derived from T cells, B-cell-depleted T cells, or PBMCs. Deeply sampled blood TCRbeta repertoires from subjects exposed to, actively infected with, or recovered from COVID-19 were included in the dataset. The repertoires were made available in a free public database intended to serve as a resource for research on the immune response to SARS-CoV-2. The samples were drawn from the first 160 participants of the ongoing ImmuneRACE study and from 950 to 1,500 subjects provided by 6 global collaborators. Nearly every sample came with metadata listing a de-identified subject ID, COVID-19 status, age in years and sex. HLA class I and class II types, where available, came from metadata supplied by the sample provider rather than from assay-based typing. The paper's findings and limits, for the study overall: How much clinical and demographic metadata was included differed by source and by participant, and the metadata was provided uncurated.

In the prospective study, participants were about 18 to 100 years old, resided in fewer than 25 geographic areas of the United States, and were enrolled through a virtual design. In the prospective study, cohorts were assigned on the basis of participant-reported clinical history obtained from a screening survey and a study questionnaire. Mobile phlebotomists in the prospective study collected whole blood, serum and a nasopharyngeal or oropharyngeal swab from every participant. Additional blood draws and questionnaires over an approximately 2-month period could optionally be provided by prospective study participants. Before DNA extraction, prospective study blood samples were shipped either frozen or at room temperature. The immunoSEQ Assay, a bias-controlled multiplex PCR, was used to amplify TCRbeta CDR3 regions from genomic DNA. From the authors' description of their analysis: The number of nucleated cells in each sample was estimated from the amplification of reference gene primers within the assay. To quantify the absolute abundance of each unique TCRbeta CDR3 rearrangement, sequence reads were collapsed and filtered. Productive Simpson clonality was computed per sample as the square root of Simpson's diversity index over productive rearrangements. The table was pulled from immuneACCESS by TCRdb, which kept in-frame rearrangements only. Such tables lose some clones; where checked, under half of the loss comes from unresolved V genes, and the rest has no known cause. D and trimming were read from the DNA, whereas the V and J calls and clone size are those reported in that table. The sample yields roughly 240,000 clones; approximately 89% were counted once. The ten largest clonotypes hold 2% to 3% of the sample.

This receptor chain uses TRBV10-1 and TRBJ2-1; TRBD2 aligns with 7 central bases. The receptor's source is a middle-aged woman with acute COVID-19. Input material: PBMCs or T cells enriched from blood (not recorded which). The DNA sequence reads TGCGCCAGCAGTGATGCTAGCGGATCCTACAATGAGCAGTTCTTC. Its coded protein is CASSDASGSYNEQFF.